The present T cell receptor beta chain was sequenced within a study of cytomegalovirus exposure and HLA in healthy donors (dated by TCRdb to about 2017). Notes on the research overall: An earlier analysis of approximately 640 of the donors reported about 250 Gb of sequence data and 100 million to 130 million unique TCR beta sequences from roughly 200 million T cells. An early release covering around 630 HLA-typed donors comprised around 300 gigabases of sequencing data and approximately 85 million unique TCR sequences. Among the roughly 410 genotyped donors, around 81% belonged to the genetic ancestry cluster associated with self-reported Caucasian donors. The study aimed to test whether cataloging public T cell receptors could reveal signatures of past pathogen exposure. The study profiled the T cell repertoires of some 610 subjects by immunosequencing and related them to cytomegalovirus serostatus. In addition to the first cohort of 666 subjects, a separate validation cohort of 130 or so different subjects was used. To predict cytomegalovirus infection status, the study combined high-throughput TCR immunosequencing, statistical association of individual TCRs with disease status, and machine learning. To study patterns of TCR occurrence, a later analysis re-analyzed previously published TCR beta repertoires from 600 to 750 donors and added high-resolution HLA genotyping. The later analysis used no new phenotypic data to find candidate immune exposures, relying instead on TCR beta sequences and their occurrence across donors. An earlier analysis of 450 to 750 of the donors used high-throughput TCR beta sequencing to judge whether each TCR beta V gene segment behaved as functional or pseudogenic. Donor age, sex, ethnicity and CMV serostatus were compiled together with the repertoire data. A later genetic analysis used genome-wide SNP genotypes for about 55% of the 666 donors, treating that subset as a discovery cohort. All discovery cohort repertoires had been generated using a single sequencing platform. HLA typing included class I and class II loci at four-digit resolution. The number of typed donors differed by locus: about 620-640 for A, B, C, DRB1 and DQB1; 522 for DQA1; some 610 for DPA1; and some 470 for DPB1. Because of strong linkage in the cohort, five DR-DQ haplotypes were treated as single units for association and clustering. Among around 400 genotyped donors of the cohort, an average of roughly 230,000 unique TCR beta nucleotide sequences was sequenced per donor, of which approximately 19% were non-productive.

The CDR3 covers 19 residues, taking in both the cysteine and the phenylalanine. The only DNA kept is the CDR3, 57 bases in frame from the first base. The V and J ends are trimmed by 2 bases and 0 bases, leaving 20 bases between them. The germline V gene sets CDR1 to KGHSH and CDR2 to LQKENI. Worth noting for this clone: This clone's antigen is unknown. Base qualities are not recorded, but no much larger clone differs from it by a single base.

The cohort consisted of fewer than 700 healthy bone marrow donors. Cohort members were all nominally healthy when sampled, although unrecorded immune exposures were likely present. The donor was CMV seropositive and was included in the group of around 300 seropositive cohort members. A peripheral blood sample was provided by each donor, and peripheral blood mononuclear cells were used for TCR beta sequencing. Genomic DNA was extracted from the blood cell samples with the Qiagen DNeasy Blood Extraction Kit. Overall results and qualifications from the work: Broadly in line with IMGT annotations, most TCR beta V segments showed up in productive rearrangements about 87% or about 30% of the time in an earlier analysis of several hundred of the donors. Most CMV-associated TCR beta chains appeared to be HLA-restricted in a later analysis, and the HLA associations seemed to be driven largely by CMV exposure. Linkage disequilibrium might explain the correlated functional status among segregating V segments, but an unknown experimental factor could not be excluded. V-gene and J-gene trimming of TCR beta chains was associated with a missense DCLRE1C variant in a later genetic analysis, and the association was replicated in an independent cohort. Strong co-occurrence of HLA alleles, especially DR and DQ, made assigning TCR associations to individual alleles difficult. In a later genetic analysis, fewer N-insertions in productive TCRs were reported among donors in an Asian-associated ancestry cluster than the roughly 700-donor mean. Because counts were too low, some 17 rarely observed V segments, including chromosome 9 orphons, were left out of the earlier analysis of 587 of the donors. Some IMGT-functional V segments, including TRBV6-2 and TRBV6-3, could not be distinguished by the 87-base-pair reads and were therefore excluded. In a later analysis, 16,951 TCR beta sequences were associated with specific HLA alleles at a false discovery rate of 0.05. In vitro tests confirmed that a few of the cytomegalovirus-associated TCR beta chains recognize cytomegalovirus antigens. Cytomegalovirus status was reported to be diagnosed by the classifier with high specificity and sensitivity in both the original and validation cohorts. In the study, around 150 TCR beta chains were listed as associated with cytomegalovirus. Presence/absence analyses assumed roughly uniform sequencing depth across donors, an assumption that may not hold. Across donors, most TCR sequences were observed very rarely, whereas some public TCRs were present in many individuals. The authors suggested that the approach could potentially be generalized to other disease states and immunological phenotypes. This cohort had only TCR beta chains sequenced, and the lack of alpha or paired-chain data limited which features could be detected. A further reported finding was that TCR beta sequences accurately predicted the HLA-A and HLA-B alleles for most subjects in the first cohort. According to a later analysis, TCR association rates differed among HLA loci, with DRB1 alleles showing the most associated TCRs and HLA-C alleles showing the fewest. According to a later analysis, parvovirus B19, influenza, CMV and Epstein-Barr virus appeared linked to several top co-occurrence clusters. The only immune exposure information available for the cohort was CMV serostatus. Because some donors lacked HLA typing at each locus, the association tests relied only on the typed subset. A cluster of highly shared sequence variants was judged likely to represent a technical artifact of the sequencing pipeline. In a later analysis, HLA-associated TCR beta chains showed more clonal expansion and lower generation probabilities than non-associated chains that were equally common.

The method behind the library was the immunoSEQ multiplex PCR assay. The multiplex PCR relied on a mix of 60 forward primers for TCR Vbeta segments and 13 reverse primers for TCR Jbeta segments. The CDR3 region of rearranged TCR beta genes was amplified from genomic DNA with a multiplex PCR assay. The amplified TCR beta libraries were sequenced on the Illumina HiSeq System as 87-base-pair reads. The authors processed their data as follows. A later analysis counted 75 million to 100 million unique TCR beta chains across the roughly 700 repertoires, and 10 million to 12 million of these chains were shared by at least two donors. A nearest-neighbor algorithm error-corrected the raw reads and collapsed the reads into unique sequences, merging closely related sequences to remove PCR and sequencing errors. Alignment of CDR3 sequences to IMGT reference sequences was used to assign V, D and J gene segments. For a sequence to be retained, at least a six-nucleotide match to both a V gene segment and a J gene segment was required. Rearrangements were called productive when the CDR3 lacked stop codons and stayed in frame with V and J; all others were non-productive. Following IMGT convention, CDR3 was defined as the stretch from the second conserved V-encoded cysteine to the conserved J-encoded phenylalanine. Sequences without an unambiguous match to a single V gene segment were excluded from the earlier analysis of 450 to 650 of the donors. An earlier analysis of a few hundred of the donors called V segments functional above 56.7% productive rearrangements and segregating when the between-donor standard deviation exceeded 5%. A statistical classification framework was developed to diagnose cytomegalovirus status using the catalog of TCR beta chain sequences. V and J gene assignment, in a later analysis, came from comparing TCR nucleotide sequences with IMGT/GENE-DB human TR gene sequences. In a later analysis, CDR3 sequences and most-parsimonious VDJ recombination scenarios were assigned using the TCRdist pipeline. In a later analysis, every TCR beta chain was defined by the combination of its CDR3 amino acid sequence and its V-gene family, and reads without a unique V-gene family were dropped. A later analysis removed 550 to 650 highly shared, low-generation-probability nucleotide sequences to deal with suspected cross-contamination and a sequencing artifact. In a later analysis, a clonal expansion index for each public chain was calculated from normalized within-repertoire ranks of inferred template counts. Generation probabilities in a later analysis came from a VDJ recombination model fitted to out-of-frame rearrangements, and those results were checked against IGoR. Hypergeometric tests were used in a later analysis to score TCR-TCR, TCR-HLA and TCR-CMV co-occurrence, with a repertoire-size bias correction applied to the TCR pairs. False discovery rates were estimated in a later analysis by permuting HLA or CMV assignments 20 times. In a later analysis, co-occurring TCRs were grouped with DBSCAN, and TCRdist sequence similarity was added when clustering was performed within HLA-allele-positive subsets. Co-occurrence clustering excluded repertoires with fewer than 30,000 or more than 120,000 public chains, plus five with anomalous nucleotide sharing. TCRdb limited this immuneACCESS table to in-frame rearrangements with V and J called. A share of clones is missing; checked studies link under half to unresolved V genes, and the rest is unexplained. The DNA was the basis for D and trimming; V, J and clone size are from that table. The sample profile shows tens of thousands of clones; 70% to 90% of them were found once. The top ten clonotypes cover about an eighth of the sample.

This receptor was obtained from a woman in her forties in good health and CMV-seropositive. The sequenced sample was PBMCs. The chain is made from TRBV18 and TRBJ1-3; there is no confident call for the D gene. The base sequence is TGTGCCAGCTCACCAACCGCTGGGCAGGTGAAGTCCTCTGGAAACACCATATATTTT. Its translation is CASSPTAGQVKSSGNTIYF.